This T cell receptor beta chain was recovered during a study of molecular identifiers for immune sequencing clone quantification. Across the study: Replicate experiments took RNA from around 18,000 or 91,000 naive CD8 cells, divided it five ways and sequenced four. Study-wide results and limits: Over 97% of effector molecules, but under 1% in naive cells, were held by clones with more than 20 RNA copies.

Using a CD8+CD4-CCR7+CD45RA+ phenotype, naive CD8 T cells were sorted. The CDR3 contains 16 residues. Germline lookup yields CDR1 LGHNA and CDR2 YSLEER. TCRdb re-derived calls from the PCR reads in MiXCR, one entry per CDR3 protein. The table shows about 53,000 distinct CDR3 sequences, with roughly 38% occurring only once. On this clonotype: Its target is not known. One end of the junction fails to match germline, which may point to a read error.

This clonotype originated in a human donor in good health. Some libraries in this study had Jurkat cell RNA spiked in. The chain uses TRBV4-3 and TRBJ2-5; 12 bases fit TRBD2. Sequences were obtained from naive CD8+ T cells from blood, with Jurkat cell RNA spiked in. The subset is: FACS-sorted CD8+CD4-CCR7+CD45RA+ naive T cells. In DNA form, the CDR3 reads TGCGCCAACAGCCAAGATGGGACTAGCGGGCAAGAGACCCAGTACTTC. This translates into CANSQDGTSGQETQYF.